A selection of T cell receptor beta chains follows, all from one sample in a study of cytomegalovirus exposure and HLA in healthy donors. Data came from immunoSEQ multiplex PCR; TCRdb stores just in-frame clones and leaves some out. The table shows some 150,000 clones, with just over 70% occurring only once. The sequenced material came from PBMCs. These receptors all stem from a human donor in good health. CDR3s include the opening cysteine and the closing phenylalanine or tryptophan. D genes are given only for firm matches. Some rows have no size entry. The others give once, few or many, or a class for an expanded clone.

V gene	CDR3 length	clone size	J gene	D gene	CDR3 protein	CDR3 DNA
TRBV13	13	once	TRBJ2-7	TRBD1	CASSLQGAYEQYF	TGTGCCAGCAGCTTACAGGGGGCCTACGAGCAGTACTTC
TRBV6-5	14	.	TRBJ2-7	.	CASSLTVGEVEQYF	TGTGCCAGCAGCCTAACAGTCGGTGAAGTTGAGCAGTACTTC
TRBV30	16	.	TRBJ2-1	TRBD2	CACNSGGTWGQNEQFF	TGTGCCTGTAATAGCGGGGGGACATGGGGACAAAATGAGCAGTTCTTC
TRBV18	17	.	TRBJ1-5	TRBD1	CASSPGQGAYSNQPQHF	TGTGCCAGCTCACCCGGACAGGGGGCGTATAGCAATCAGCCCCAGCATTTT
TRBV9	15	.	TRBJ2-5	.	CASSGTGSPQETQYF	TGCGCCAGCAGCGGGACAGGAAGTCCCCAAGAGACCCAGTACTTC
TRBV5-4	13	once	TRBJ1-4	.	CASSLGTGEKLFF	TGTGCCAGCAGCTTGGGCACGGGTGAAAAACTGTTTTTT
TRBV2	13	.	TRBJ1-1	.	CASQGLRNTEAFF	TGTGCCAGCCAGGGACTCAGGAACACTGAAGCTTTCTTT
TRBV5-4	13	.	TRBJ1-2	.	CASSFGLLNGYTF	TGTGCCAGCAGCTTTGGGCTATTGAATGGCTACACCTTC
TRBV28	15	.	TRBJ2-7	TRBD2	CASSLAGGTNYEQYF	TGTGCCAGCAGCCTAGCGGGGGGAACAAACTACGAGCAGTACTTC
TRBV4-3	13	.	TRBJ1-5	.	CASSPSGDQPQHF	TGCGCCAGCAGCCCATCGGGGGATCAGCCCCAGCATTTT
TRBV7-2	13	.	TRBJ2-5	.	CASSLGYGETQYF	TGTGCCAGCAGCTTAGGGTACGGTGAGACCCAGTACTTC
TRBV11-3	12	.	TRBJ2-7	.	CASSLDSDEQYF	TGTGCCAGCAGCTTAGATTCCGACGAGCAGTACTTC
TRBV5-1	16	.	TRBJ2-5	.	CASSPRVGPNQETQYF	TGCGCCAGCAGTCCTAGGGTGGGGCCTAACCAAGAGACCCAGTACTTC
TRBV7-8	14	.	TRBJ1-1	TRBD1	CASSLLGRGTEAFF	TGTGCCAGCAGCTTATTGGGCAGGGGGACTGAAGCTTTCTTT
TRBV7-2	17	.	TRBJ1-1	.	CASSPTSPRGMNTEAFF	TGTGCCAGCAGCCCAACCTCCCCCAGAGGGATGAACACTGAAGCTTTCTTT
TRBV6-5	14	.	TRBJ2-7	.	CASSYSQGLYEQYF	TGTGCCAGCAGTTACTCTCAGGGGCTCTACGAGCAGTACTTC
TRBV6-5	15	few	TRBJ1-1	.	CASRDRWGQGTEAFF	TGTGCCAGCAGAGACCGGTGGGGGCAAGGCACTGAAGCTTTCTTT
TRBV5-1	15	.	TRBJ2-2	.	CASMAGAQITGELFF	TGCGCCAGCATGGCAGGGGCCCAAATCACCGGGGAGCTGTTTTTT
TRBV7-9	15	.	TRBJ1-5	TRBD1	CASSGGQGPSQPQHF	TGTGCCAGCAGCGGAGGACAGGGGCCTTCTCAGCCCCAGCATTTT
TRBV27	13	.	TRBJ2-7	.	CASSLPGSYEQYF	TGTGCCAGCAGTTTACCGGGTTCCTACGAGCAGTACTTC
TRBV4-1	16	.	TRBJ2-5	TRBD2	CASSRPGLAGGETQYF	TGCGCCAGCAGCCGTCCCGGACTAGCAGGTGGGGAGACCCAGTACTTC
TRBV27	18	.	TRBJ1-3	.	CASSLSTAPSRSGNTIYF	TGTGCCAGCAGTTTATCGACAGCCCCGTCCCGATCTGGAAACACCATATATTTT
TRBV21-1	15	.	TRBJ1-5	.	CASSRRQGARQPQHF	TGTGCCAGCAGCAGACGACAGGGGGCCAGGCAGCCCCAGCATTTT
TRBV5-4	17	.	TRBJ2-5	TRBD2	CASSLVGSGGREETQYF	TGTGCCAGCAGCTTGGTTGGAAGCGGGGGGCGGGAAGAGACCCAGTACTTC